These 12 T cell receptor beta chains were sequenced from one sample in a study of T cells expressing NK-cell markers. From its re-call of the 5' RACE reads, TCRdb lists each CDR3 protein once, without DNA. Its clone listing holds about 440,000 distinct CDR3 sequences. The source material was blood T cells: a sorted CD56 or NKG2C T cell subset, CD4+ or CD8+ T cells, or bulk PBMC T cells (not recorded which). The receptors were sampled from a woman between 18 and 70 years old in good health.

The gene calls are TRBV12-3 or TRBV12-4 and TRBJ2-7; TCRdb's D gene call, TRBD1, goes unchecked for lack of DNA. The length of the CDR3 is 12 residues. The CDR3 reads CASSPGYYEQYF.

The genes are TRBV7-2 and TRBJ1-1; TCRdb's assignment of TRBD1 cannot be checked, as there is no DNA. CDR3 length equals 14 residues. Germline V gene sequence: CDR1 SGHTA, CDR2 FQGNSA. The CDR3 protein is CASRIQGANTEAFF.

This chain joins TRBV7-2 and TRBJ2-1; TCRdb returns TRBD2, unconfirmable since there is no DNA. CDR3 size: 17 residues. CDR1 is SGHTA, CDR2 FQGNSA, per germline. The CDR3 reads CASSLARGTSGINEQFF.

V is TRBV5-1 and J is TRBJ2-5; the TCRdb call, TRBD2, lacks DNA for checking. CDR3 length: 16 amino acids. In germline, CDR1 is SGHRS, CDR2 YFSETQ. The CDR3 sequence: CASSSGLAGFQETQYF.

J is TRBJ2-5 and V is TRBV12-3 or TRBV12-4; TCRdb calls TRBD1, which cannot be checked without DNA. The CDR3 has 15 residues. The CDR3 sequence is CASSSPSAGWETQYF.

The V gene is TRBV4-2, the J gene TRBJ2-7; with no DNA, the TCRdb D assignment of TRBD1 cannot be verified. The length of the CDR3 is 13 residues. The V gene's germline CDR1 is LGHNA and CDR2 YNFKEQ. CDR3 loop: CASSADRGHEQYF.

This rearrangement joins TRBV7-8 to TRBJ2-2. Germline CDR1 and CDR2: SGHVS and FQNEAQ. The CDR3 contains 14 residues. The CDR3 is CASSLSSLTGELFF.

This rearrangement joins TRBV7-9 to TRBJ1-2. CDR1 is SEHNR and CDR2 is FQNEAQ in the germline V gene (reference sequence). The CDR3 is 11 residues long. The CDR3 reads CASSPIGYYTF.

This CDR3 is CASSGGVSPLHF. The J gene is TRBJ1-6, the V gene TRBV25-1. This CDR3 comprises 12 residues. Per germline, CDR1 MGHDK and CDR2 SYGVNS.

The chain carries TRBV12-3 or TRBV12-4 and TRBJ1-1; TCRdb proposes TRBD1, but this gene call is untestable without DNA. The CDR3 consists of 19 residues. CDR3 sequence reads: CASSLRRGRDIPLNTEAFF.

The V call is TRBV29-1, the J call TRBJ2-2; the D gene TCRdb calls, TRBD1, cannot be checked with no DNA. The CDR3 has 12 amino acids. Germline V CDR1 and CDR2: SQVTM, ANQGSEA. This CDR3 is CSVVQATGELFF.

The CDR3 sequence: CASSLGTSGANPHNEQFF. The chain recombines TRBV12-3 or TRBV12-4 with TRBJ2-1; the D call from TCRdb, TRBD2, cannot be confirmed without DNA. The CDR3 has 18 residues.